The 8 T cell receptor beta chains reported below all come from one sample, sequenced in a study of OX40 agonist ivuxolimab in advanced cancers. The protocol was immunoSEQ multiplex PCR, while the TCRdb copy is restricted to in-frame clones and leaves out a portion. The data contain 65,000 to 100,000 clones, about 86% of them singletons. The specimen comprised CD4+ or CD8+ T cells sorted from blood, sampled in a trial of the OX40 agonist ivuxolimab. The receptors derive from an adult with an advanced solid tumor such as melanoma, head and neck, liver or kidney cancer.

The rearrangement links TRBV18 to TRBJ2-1; 9 positions agree with TRBD2. The germline V gene encodes CDR1 KGHSH and CDR2 LQKENI. This CDR3 region has 16 residues. V was clipped by 0 bases and J by 1 base; unmatched bases: 1. In DNA, the CDR3 is TGTGCCAGCTCACCACCGACTAGCGGTTCCTACAATGAGCAGTTCTTC. Translating gives CASSPPTSGSYNEQFF.

The chain joins TRBV6-6 to TRBJ2-7; TRBD1 agrees at 9 bases. Trimming at V came to 0 bases and at J to 2 bases, leaving 5 bases not matched to a gene. From germline, CDR1 is MNHNY and CDR2 SVGAGI (reference sequence). This CDR3 comprises 16 residues. CDR3 bases: TGTGCCAGCAGTTACTCGGACAGGGGATCCCCCTACGAGCAGTACTTC. This sequence encodes CASSYSDRGSPYEQYF.

The chain employs TRBV29-1 and TRBJ2-1; D not resolved. Trimming shortened V by 6 bases and J by 3 bases, and 6 bases separated the two germline ends. Germline assignment: CDR1 SQVTM and CDR2 ANQGSEA. The CDR3 is made up of 11 amino acids. In nucleotides, the CDR3 is TGCAGCGTCGAAAACTACAATGAGCAGTTCTTC. It encodes CSVENYNEQFF.

The chain is built from TRBV19 and TRBJ1-5; 7 nucleotides match TRBD1. The ends lost 6 bases at V and 6 bases at J; junction bases unmatched: 2. CDR1 LNHDA and CDR2 SQIVND come from the germline V gene (reference sequence). This CDR3 region has 12 residues. CDR3 residues: CASRRGLQPQHF. CDR3 nucleotide sequence: TGTGCCAGTAGGAGGGGGCTTCAGCCCCAGCATTTT.

The chain carries TRBV7-2 and TRBJ2-2, with D uncertain. The CDR3 contains 16 residues. Germline V gene lookup returns CDR1 SGHTA and CDR2 FQGNSA. V gave up 5 bases and J gave up 6 bases, with 19 bases separating them. CDR3 coding DNA: TGTGCCAGCAGCCCCCTCGCCAGGTTATTCTCCGGGGAGCTGTTTTTT. Amino acid sequence: CASSPLARLFSGELFF.

V gene TRBV18 combines with J gene TRBJ2-1; D might be TRBD1 or TRBD2, each matching 5 bases. Germline lookup yields CDR1 KGHSH and CDR2 LQKENI. The V gene lost 0 bases and the J gene lost 3 bases, with 15 bases spanning the gap. The CDR3 contains 17 residues. CDR3 sequence (DNA): TGTGCCAGCTCACCACCGCCCGACAGCGGCTACTACAATGAGCAGTTCTTC. Its protein is CASSPPPDSGYYNEQFF.

The V gene is TRBV30, the J gene TRBJ1-2, with 7 nucleotides matching TRBD1. In germline, CDR1 is GTSNPN, CDR2 SVGIG (reference sequence). This CDR3 has 11 residues. The junction had 0 bases not matched to a gene; V was cut back by 3 bases and J by 5 bases. The CDR3 sequence is CAWRGQYGYTF. CDR3 bases: TGTGCCTGGAGGGGACAGTATGGCTACACCTTC.

CDR3 bases: TGTGCCAGCAGCCCAAAGGGACTAGCGGGAGTGAGTGATGAGCAGTTCTTC. Amino acid sequence: CASSPKGLAGVSDEQFF. This chain uses TRBV27 with TRBJ2-1; 14 nucleotides line up with TRBD2. J lost 8 bases, V lost 6 bases, and 12 bases had no gene match. The CDR3 spans 17 residues. Germline V CDR1 and CDR2: MNHEY, SMNVEV (reference sequence).